This T cell receptor beta chain appears in the sequencing data of a study of OX40 agonist ivuxolimab in advanced cancers. Study-level results: By week 6 at 0.1 to 3.0 mg/kg, blood CD4+ and CD8+ T cells had expanded clonally.

CDR3 length: 12 amino acids. Trimming cost V 0 bases and J 7 bases, with 6 bases left between them. Germline values: CDR1 SGHDN, CDR2 FVKESK. With regard to this clone: The antigen remains unidentified.

Clones were read by immunoSEQ multiplex PCR, and TCRdb kept only the in-frame ones, dropping some. The repertoire has some 23,000 clones, approximately 90% of them found once; the top ten carry 49%. This chain uses TRBV14 with TRBJ1-2; D not certain. Sequences were derived from CD4+ or CD8+ T cells sorted from blood, sampled in a trial of the OX40 agonist ivuxolimab. This clonotype originated in an adult with an advanced solid tumor such as melanoma, head and neck, liver or kidney cancer. CDR3 in DNA: TGTGCCAGCAGCCAAGACAGGACTGGCTACACCTTC. It is translated as CASSQDRTGYTF.